One and the same sample provided the 29 T cell receptor beta chains below, sequenced in a study of blood T cell repertoires in COVID-19. Sequenced by immunoSEQ multiplex PCR; TCRdb stores in-frame clones only, minus some. The repertoire holds about 140,000 clones, with approximately 89% as singletons. Sequencing was carried out using peripheral blood. The receptors originated from a human donor in a cohort sampled during active COVID-19.

The chain joins TRBV25-1 to TRBJ1-2; 11 bases match TRBD1. The V and J ends lost 8 bases and 8 bases, in that order; junction bases with no gene match: 16. The CDR3 has 16 residues. Per germline, CDR1 MGHDK and CDR2 SYGVNS. The CDR3 coding sequence is TGTGCCAGCGATCCCGGGACAGGGGGTCGATTACTGGGCTACACCTTC. Translating it yields CASDPGTGGRLLGYTF.

A few counts support this clone. CDR3: CASSVGWNTGELFF. In DNA, the CDR3 is TGTGCCAGCAGCGTGGGCTGGAACACCGGGGAGCTGTTTTTT. The chain has TRBV9 and TRBJ2-2, with D uncertain. Germline V gene sequence: CDR1 SGDLS, CDR2 YYNGEE. The CDR3 consists of 14 residues. Trimming took off 2 bases at V and 1 base at J, with 6 bases between the two ends.

V gene TRBV6-6 combines with J gene TRBJ1-2; D unresolved. The V gene lost 0 bases and the J gene lost 3 bases, with 11 bases spanning the gap. The CDR3 contains 15 residues. The germline V gene encodes CDR1 MNHNY and CDR2 SVGAGI (reference sequence). CDR3 residues: CASSYSSAADYGYTF. In nucleotides, the CDR3 is TGTGCCAGCAGTTACTCGTCGGCGGCGGACTATGGCTACACCTTC.

Of note for this clone: A clone one base away is much larger, so this may be a read error. The chain couples TRBV20-1 to TRBJ1-2; D is unclear. The CDR3 is made up of 11 amino acids. The germline CDR1 and CDR2 sequences are DFQATT and SNEGSKA (reference sequence). V dropped 6 bases and J dropped 3 bases, with 8 bases sitting between them. The CDR3: CSATADYGYTF. In DNA form, the CDR3 reads TGCAGTGCCACAGCGGACTATGGCTACACCTTC.

This clone has just a few counts. This chain uses TRBV4-2 with TRBJ2-7; 10 bases line up with TRBD1. CDR3 size: 18 residues. After removal of 3 bases from V and 4 bases from J, the junction contained 15 bases not matched to a gene. Looked up from germline, CDR1 is LGHNA and CDR2 is YNFKEQ. The CDR3 DNA reads as TGTGCCAGCAGCCACACTATACATCCGGGACAGGGGAAATACGAGCAGTACTTC. This gives the protein CASSHTIHPGQGKYEQYF.

The chain joins TRBV2 to TRBJ2-2; 7 nucleotides align to TRBD1. Losses at the gene ends were 7 bases for V and 2 bases for J; bases not matched to a gene: 7. Looked up from germline, CDR1 is SNHLY and CDR2 is FYNNEI. The CDR3 has 15 amino acids. CDR3 residues: CASTPRQGNTGELFF. The CDR3 nucleotides are TGTGCCAGCACCCCAAGACAGGGTAACACCGGGGAGCTGTTTTTT.

The gene calls are TRBV7-9 and TRBJ2-3; the D is unclear. This CDR3 spans 13 amino acids. Germline CDR1 and CDR2: SEHNR and FQNEAQ (reference sequence). Trimming shortened V by 7 bases and J by 1 base, and 9 bases separated the two germline ends. The CDR3 DNA follows: TGTGCCAGCACCCTCGCGGGCACAGATACGCAGTATTTT. Translated, it gives CASTLAGTDTQYF.

The rearrangement joins TRBV10-3 to TRBJ2-2; 7 bases fit TRBD2. V lost 2 bases, J lost 2 bases, and 8 bases stayed unmatched. Germline lookup yields CDR1 ENHRY and CDR2 SYGVKD. The CDR3 is 17 amino acids. The CDR3 loop reads CAISEPRGVLNTGELFF. The CDR3 nucleotides are TGTGCCATCAGTGAGCCCCGGGGGGTACTTAACACCGGGGAGCTGTTTTTT.

The chain carries TRBV7-2 and TRBJ2-1, with 8 bases identical to TRBD1. Germline V gene data show CDR1 as SGHTA and CDR2 as FQGNSA. The CDR3 loop spans 15 amino acids. J was trimmed by 8 bases and V by 2 bases; bases with no gene match: 8. As DNA, the CDR3 is TGTGCCAGCAGCTTACGTTCGCAGGGGGCCGATGAGCAGTTCTTC. Protein: CASSLRSQGADEQFF.

There are many counts of this clone. The chain joins TRBV5-4 to TRBJ1-2; TRBD1 might be the D (5 bases). Germline CDR1 and CDR2: SGHNT and YYREEE (reference sequence). The CDR3 extends over 15 amino acids. V was pared by 0 bases and J by 4 bases, with 13 bases between. The CDR3 DNA sequence: TGTGCCAGCAGCTTGGTTACAGGCAGCTTCTATGGCTACACCTTC. Amino acid sequence: CASSLVTGSFYGYTF.

The chain carries TRBV5-4 and TRBJ2-7, with D perhaps matching TRBD2 (5 bases). CDR3 size: 13 residues. Germline V gene sequence: CDR1 SGHNT, CDR2 YYREEE (reference sequence). Trimming cost V 1 base and J 3 bases, with 8 bases left between them. This CDR3 reads CASSLPGIYEQYF. Here the CDR3 DNA reads TGTGCCAGCAGCTTGCCGGGAATCTACGAGCAGTACTTC.

The V call is TRBV19, the J call TRBJ2-5; 8 positions agree with TRBD2. Germline assignment: CDR1 LNHDA and CDR2 SQIVND (reference sequence). This CDR3 contains 16 residues. J gave up 0 bases and V 3 bases, and 6 bases lay outside the gene matches. CDR3 nucleotide sequence: TGTGCCAGTAGTATCTCTGGCGGGGGGTACCAAGAGACCCAGTACTTC. Translation gives CASSISGGGYQETQYF. The full variable domain, rest sourced from reference TRBV19 and TRBJ2-5, is DGGITQSPKYLFRKEGQNVTLSCEQNLNHDAMYWYRQDPGQGLRLIYYSQIVNDFQKGDIAEGYSVSREKKESFPLTVTSAQKNPTAFYLCASSISGGGYQETQYFGPGTRLLVL.

The chain joins TRBV3-1 (or the pseudogene TRBV3-2) to TRBJ2-3, with a weak D call TRBD2 (6 bases). The germline V gene encodes CDR1 LGHDT and CDR2 YNNKEL (reference sequence). V was cut by 4 bases and J by 9 bases, with 11 bases left in between. The CDR3 has 12 residues. As DNA, the CDR3 is TGTGCCAGCAGCCGGAGGGGTGGGACGCAGTATTTT. Translated, it gives CASSRRGGTQYF.

The chain has TRBV27 and TRBJ1-1; D is possibly TRBD1 (6 bases). CDR3 size: 14 residues. Germline V gives CDR1 MNHEY, CDR2 SMNVEV (reference sequence). V was clipped by 7 bases and J by 1 base, with 13 bases between them. The CDR3 nucleotides read TGTGCCAGCACGGGGGGACAAGGGAACACTGAAGCTTTCTTT. This sequence encodes CASTGGQGNTEAFF.

The chain combines TRBV6-5 with TRBJ2-7; TRBD1 matches 8 bases. From germline, CDR1 is MNHEY and CDR2 SVGAGI. After removal of 4 bases from V and 2 bases from J, the junction contained 7 bases not matched to a gene. The CDR3 loop spans 15 amino acids. As DNA, the CDR3 is TGTGCCAGCAGTTTAGCAGGGGGCGCGACCTACGAGCAGTACTTC. As protein: CASSLAGGATYEQYF.

The rearrangement joins TRBV24-1 to TRBJ2-1; D not certain. Germline values: CDR1 KGHDR, CDR2 SFDVKD. Trimming removed 3 bases from V and 7 bases from J, with 6 bases in between. CDR3 length: 12 amino acids. CDR3 sequence (DNA): TGTGCCACCAGTGATCATCGGAATGAGCAGTTCTTC. This encodes CATSDHRNEQFF.

This clone was observed a few times. The rearrangement links TRBV5-8 to TRBJ1-5; 9 nucleotides align to TRBD1. With V trimmed by 3 bases and J by 7 bases, 2 bases remained unmatched. Germline V gene lookup returns CDR1 SGHTS and CDR2 YDEGEE. The CDR3 has 13 residues. As DNA, the CDR3 is TGTGCCAGCAGCTCGGACAGGGGACAGCCCCAGCATTTT. Protein product: CASSSDRGQPQHF. Together with reference TRBV5-8 and TRBJ1-5, the CDR3 gives the full variable domain: EAGVTQSPTHLIKTRGQQATLRCSPISGHTSVYWYQQALGLGLQFLLWYDEGEERNRGNFPPRFSGRQFPNYSSELNVNALELEDSALYLCASSSDRGQPQHFGDGTRLSIL.

The J gene is TRBJ2-1, the V gene TRBV5-4, with 11 nucleotides matching TRBD1. Germline V gives CDR1 SGHNT, CDR2 YYREEE (reference sequence). The CDR3 sequence is 15 residues long. Unmatched junction bases numbered 4, after V lost 0 bases and J lost 8 bases. DNA for the CDR3: TGTGCCAGCAGCTTGGGGGACAGGGGGACGGATGAGCAGTTCTTC. It specifies CASSLGDRGTDEQFF.

The rearrangement links TRBV6-5 to TRBJ1-1, with a weak D call TRBD1 (5 bases). This CDR3 has 14 amino acids. The V end lost 8 bases, the J end lost 1 base, and 14 bases lay between the germline ends. CDR1 and CDR2 (germline): MNHEY, SVGAGI. This chain's CDR3 is CASSSGPQNTEAFF. The CDR3 bases are TGTGCCAGCTCGTCAGGGCCCCAGAACACTGAAGCTTTCTTT.

The chain is built from TRBV10-3 and TRBJ2-5; 11 bases line up with TRBD1. Germline V gene data show CDR1 as ENHRY and CDR2 as SYGVKD. V was clipped by 6 bases and J by 4 bases; unmatched bases: 4. This CDR3 has 14 amino acids. CDR3 coding DNA: TGTGCCATCAGGGGACAGGGGGATCGAGAGACCCAGTACTTC. It yields the protein CAIRGQGDRETQYF.

The chain links TRBV6-6 to TRBJ2-5; TRBD1 might be the D (5 bases). Trimming took off 2 bases at V and 1 base at J, with 11 bases between the two ends. Germline CDR1 MNHNY, CDR2 SVGAGI (reference sequence). The CDR3 loop spans 15 amino acids. The CDR3 region is CASSYRQGLQETQYF. CDR3 nucleotide sequence: TGTGCCAGCAGTTACCGGCAGGGCCTCCAAGAGACCCAGTACTTC.

The chain joins TRBV4-2 to TRBJ2-7; D remains ambiguous. Trimming removed 1 base at V and 5 bases at J, with 9 bases between. Germline loops: CDR1 LGHNA, CDR2 YNFKEQ. CDR3 length: 13 residues. The CDR3 coding sequence is TGTGCCAGCAGCCAAGTAATGGGCGACGAGCAGTACTTC. It codes for CASSQVMGDEQYF.

The chain employs TRBV9 and TRBJ2-2, with D unclear. V lost 4 bases and J lost 4, with 11 bases in between. Germline V lookup: CDR1 SGDLS, CDR2 YYNGEE. CDR3 length: 14 residues. CDR3 amino acids: CASSSYGFTGELFF. CDR3 sequence (DNA): TGTGCCAGCAGCTCCTACGGGTTCACCGGGGAGCTGTTTTTT. Using reference TRBV9 and TRBJ2-2 for the parts outside the CDR3, the full variable domain is DSGVTQTPKHLITATGQRVTLRCSPRSGDLSVYWYQQSLDQGLQFLIQYYNGEERAKGNILERFSAQQFPDLHSELNLSSLELGDSALYFCASSSYGFTGELFFGEGSRLTVL.

With respect to this clone: Other DNA sequences in the sample encode the same CDR3. Here the CDR3 reads CASSLTGGVGTDTQYF. The DNA of the CDR3 is TGTGCCAGCAGCTTAACGGGGGGTGTTGGCACAGATACGCAGTATTTT. V gene TRBV7-2 combines with J gene TRBJ2-3, with 7 bases matching TRBD2. The CDR3 consists of 16 residues. Germline CDR1 SGHTA, CDR2 FQGNSA. V trimming: 2 bases; J trimming: 1 base; junction bases outside the gene matches: 6.

V usage is TRBV19 and J usage is TRBJ1-4; D not certain. The V and J ends lost 5 bases and 6 bases respectively, with 16 bases between them. Germline V gene data show CDR1 as LNHDA and CDR2 as SQIVND (reference sequence). This CDR3 region has 15 residues. Written as DNA, the CDR3 is TGTGCCAGTAGTCTGCCCTTCGGGAGGCATGAAAAACTGTTTTTT. Its translation is CASSLPFGRHEKLFF.

The chain recombines TRBV19 with TRBJ1-2; 12 positions match TRBD1. V gave up 8 bases and J gave up 2 bases; unmatched junction bases: 6. Looked up from germline, CDR1 is LNHDA and CDR2 is SQIVND (reference sequence). CDR3 length equals 15 residues. The CDR3 DNA reads as TGTGCCAGTGCCGCCGGGACAGGGGGCAACTATGGCTACACCTTC. Translation: CASAAGTGGNYGYTF.

V and J are TRBV6-6 and TRBJ1-1; no definite D call. Trimming took off 6 bases at V and 7 bases at J, with 12 bases between the two ends. CDR3 length equals 12 residues. Germline CDR1 and CDR2: MNHNY and SVGAGI (reference sequence). The CDR3 nucleotides are TGTGCCAGCAGCGTGGACGGGGATGAAGCTTTCTTT. Translation: CASSVDGDEAFF.

The chain couples TRBV10-1 to TRBJ2-3; perhaps TRBD2 as D (6 bases). V dropped 6 bases and J dropped 3 bases, with 22 bases sitting between them. There are 17 residues in the CDR3. Germline V lookup: CDR1 WNHNN, CDR2 SYGVQD (reference sequence). The CDR3 sequence: CASSNPGQGGATDTQYF. The DNA for the CDR3 is TGCGCCAGCAGCAACCCCGGGCAGGGCGGGGCGACAGATACGCAGTATTTT.

The rearrangement joins TRBV11-1 to TRBJ2-3, with a tentative D call TRBD1 (6 bases). V lost 3 bases to trimming and J lost 4 bases, with 11 bases between them. The V gene's germline CDR1 is SGHAT and CDR2 FQDESV (reference sequence). The CDR3 is made up of 14 amino acids. CDR3: CASSLGHSSDTQYF. Here the CDR3 DNA reads TGTGCCAGCAGCTTGGGACATTCCTCAGATACGCAGTATTTT.